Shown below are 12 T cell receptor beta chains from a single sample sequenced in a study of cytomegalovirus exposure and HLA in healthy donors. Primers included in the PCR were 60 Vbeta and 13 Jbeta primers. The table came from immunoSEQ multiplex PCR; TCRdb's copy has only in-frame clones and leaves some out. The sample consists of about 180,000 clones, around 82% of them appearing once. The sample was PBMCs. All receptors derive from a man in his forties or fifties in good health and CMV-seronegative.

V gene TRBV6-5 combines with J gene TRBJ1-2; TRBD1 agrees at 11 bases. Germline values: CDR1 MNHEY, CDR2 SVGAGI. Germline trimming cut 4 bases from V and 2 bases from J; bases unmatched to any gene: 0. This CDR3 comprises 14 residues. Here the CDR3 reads CASSWTGGNYGYTF. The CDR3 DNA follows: TGTGCCAGCAGTTGGACAGGGGGCAACTATGGCTACACCTTC.

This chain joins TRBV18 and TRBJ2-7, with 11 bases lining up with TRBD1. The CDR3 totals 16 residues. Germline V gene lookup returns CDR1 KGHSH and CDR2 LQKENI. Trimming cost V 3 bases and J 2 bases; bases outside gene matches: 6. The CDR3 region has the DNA TGTGCCAGCTCACCCACCGGGACAGGGGGAACCTACGAGCAGTACTTC. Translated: CASSPTGTGGTYEQYF.

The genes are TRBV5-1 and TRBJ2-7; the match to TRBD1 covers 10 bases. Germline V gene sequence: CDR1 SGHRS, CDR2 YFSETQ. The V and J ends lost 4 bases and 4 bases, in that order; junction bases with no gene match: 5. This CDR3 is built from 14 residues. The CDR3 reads CASSGEGQGYEQYF. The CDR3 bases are TGCGCCAGCAGCGGCGAGGGACAGGGGTACGAGCAGTACTTC.

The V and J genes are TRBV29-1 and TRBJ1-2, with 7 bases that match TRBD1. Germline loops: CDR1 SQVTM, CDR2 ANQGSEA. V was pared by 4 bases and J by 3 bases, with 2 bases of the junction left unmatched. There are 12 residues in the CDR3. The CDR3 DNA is TGCAGCGTTGCGGGACAGTACTATGGCTACACCTTC. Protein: CSVAGQYYGYTF.

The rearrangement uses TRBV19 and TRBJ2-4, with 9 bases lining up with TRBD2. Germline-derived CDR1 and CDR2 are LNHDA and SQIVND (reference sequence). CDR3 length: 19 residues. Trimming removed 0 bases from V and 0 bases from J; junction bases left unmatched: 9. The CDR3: CASSIEASGADLAKNIQYF. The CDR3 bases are TGTGCCAGTAGTATAGAGGCTAGCGGGGCCGACTTAGCCAAAAACATTCAGTACTTC.

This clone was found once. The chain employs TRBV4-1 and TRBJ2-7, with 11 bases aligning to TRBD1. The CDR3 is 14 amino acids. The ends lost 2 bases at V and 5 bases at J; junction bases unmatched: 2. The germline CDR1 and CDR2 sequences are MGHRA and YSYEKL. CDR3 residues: CASSQWDRGNEQYF. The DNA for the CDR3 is TGCGCCAGCAGCCAATGGGACAGGGGGAACGAGCAGTACTTC.

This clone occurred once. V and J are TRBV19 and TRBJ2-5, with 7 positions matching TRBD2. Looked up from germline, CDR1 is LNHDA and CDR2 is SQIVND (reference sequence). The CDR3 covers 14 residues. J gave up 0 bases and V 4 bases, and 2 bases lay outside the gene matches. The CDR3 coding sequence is TGTGCCAGTAGTACAGCGGGGTACCAAGAGACCCAGTACTTC. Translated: CASSTAGYQETQYF.

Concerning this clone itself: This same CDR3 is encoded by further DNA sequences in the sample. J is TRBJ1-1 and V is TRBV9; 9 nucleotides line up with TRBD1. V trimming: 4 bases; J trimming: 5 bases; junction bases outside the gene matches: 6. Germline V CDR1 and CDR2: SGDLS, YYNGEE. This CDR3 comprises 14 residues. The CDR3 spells CASSLGQGRTEAFF. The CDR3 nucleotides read TGTGCCAGCAGCCTCGGACAGGGGAGGACTGAAGCTTTCTTT.

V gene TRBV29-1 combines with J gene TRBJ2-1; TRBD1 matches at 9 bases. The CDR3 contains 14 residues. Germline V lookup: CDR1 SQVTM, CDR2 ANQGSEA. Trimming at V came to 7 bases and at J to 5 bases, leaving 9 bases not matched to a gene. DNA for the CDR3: TGCAGCGCCGGGAGGACAGGGGCCAACAATGAGCAGTTCTTC. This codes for CSAGRTGANNEQFF.

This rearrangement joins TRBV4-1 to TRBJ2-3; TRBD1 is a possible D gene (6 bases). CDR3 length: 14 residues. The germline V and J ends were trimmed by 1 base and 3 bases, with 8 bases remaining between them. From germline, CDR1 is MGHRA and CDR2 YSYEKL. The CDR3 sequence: CASSQVQGTDTQYF. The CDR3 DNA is TGCGCCAGCAGCCAAGTTCAGGGGACAGATACGCAGTATTTT.

CDR3 sequence (DNA): TGCGCCAGCAGCCAAGTATCAGATACGCAGTATTTT. Encoded protein: CASSQVSDTQYF. J is TRBJ2-3 and V is TRBV4-3; D unclear. This CDR3 region has 12 residues. V lost 1 base and J lost 4, with 3 bases in between. Germline lookup yields CDR1 LGHNA and CDR2 YSLEER.

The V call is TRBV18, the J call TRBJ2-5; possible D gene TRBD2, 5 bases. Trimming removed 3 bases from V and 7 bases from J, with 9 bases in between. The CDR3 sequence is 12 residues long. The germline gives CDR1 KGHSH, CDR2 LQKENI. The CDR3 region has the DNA TGTGCCAGCTCACCGCAACTAGGGACCCAGTACTTC. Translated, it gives CASSPQLGTQYF.